This is a list of T cell receptor beta chains from one sample in a study of identical twins. TCRdb re-called the 5' RACE reads with MiXCR, one entry per CDR3 protein. The repertoire holds some 730,000 distinct CDR3 sequences, 18% seen once, with about 12% in the top ten. The same data also went into a second study, on T cells expressing NK-cell markers.

The source material was PBMCs. The receptor source for this set is a woman aged 18-30 years in good health. The conserved cysteine and the conserved F or W are not part of the CDR3 here. The order of the fields is V gene, D gene, CDR3 protein. The D gene is left open where the match is weak.

v_gene: TRBV5-1
d_gene: NA
CDR3aa: ASTNTGFEGEKLF

v_gene: TRBV12-3/TRBV12-4
d_gene: TRBD2
CDR3aa: ASRMTSGIYNEQF

v_gene: TRBV12-3/TRBV12-4
d_gene: TRBD2
CDR3aa: ASSFPGGGTTDTQY

v_gene: TRBV20-1
d_gene: TRBD2
CDR3aa: SARGLAGGEQF

v_gene: TRBV6-5
d_gene: NA
CDR3aa: ASSYSWGAKNIQY

v_gene: TRBV20-1
d_gene: NA
CDR3aa: SARFVGEQF

v_gene: TRBV6-5
d_gene: TRBD1
CDR3aa: ASSSRQGFDGYT

v_gene: TRBV30
d_gene: TRBD1
CDR3aa: AGNGQEKYNEQF

v_gene: TRBV13
d_gene: NA
CDR3aa: ASSPEGVGTGELF

v_gene: TRBV5-1
d_gene: NA
CDR3aa: ASSLAGQEHGSPLH

v_gene: TRBV6-1
d_gene: NA
CDR3aa: ASSPPGINIQY

v_gene: TRBV10-2
d_gene: NA
CDR3aa: ASSEGGDYGYT

v_gene: TRBV10-3
d_gene: NA
CDR3aa: AISGQSNQPQH

v_gene: TRBV5-1
d_gene: TRBD2
CDR3aa: ASSMDGRLNTGELF

v_gene: TRBV4-3
d_gene: TRBD1
CDR3aa: ASSQPGQPYEQY

v_gene: TRBV7-2
d_gene: NA
CDR3aa: ASSLAESPNTQY

v_gene: TRBV7-9
d_gene: NA
CDR3aa: ASSLSLTEQY

v_gene: TRBV7-8
d_gene: NA
CDR3aa: ASSLDRQVVPLH

v_gene: TRBV6-1
d_gene: TRBD1
CDR3aa: ASSPGRGTAYSNEQF

v_gene: TRBV7-2
d_gene: NA
CDR3aa: ASNFQTGETQY

v_gene: TRBV6-2/TRBV6-3
d_gene: TRBD1
CDR3aa: ASKGGWSTYEQY